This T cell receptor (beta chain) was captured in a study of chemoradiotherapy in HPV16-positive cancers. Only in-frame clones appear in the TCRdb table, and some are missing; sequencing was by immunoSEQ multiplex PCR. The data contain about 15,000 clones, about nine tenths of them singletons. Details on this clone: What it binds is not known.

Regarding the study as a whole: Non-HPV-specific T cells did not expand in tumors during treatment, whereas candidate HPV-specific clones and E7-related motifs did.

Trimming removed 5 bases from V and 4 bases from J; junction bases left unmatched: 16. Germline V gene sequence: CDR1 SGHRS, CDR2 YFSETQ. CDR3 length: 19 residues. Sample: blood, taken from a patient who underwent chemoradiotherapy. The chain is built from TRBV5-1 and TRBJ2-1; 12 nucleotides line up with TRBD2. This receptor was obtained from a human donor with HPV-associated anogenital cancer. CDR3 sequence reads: CASRQTSGGTFNRYNEQFF. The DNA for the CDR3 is TGCGCCAGCAGACAAACTAGCGGGGGGACCTTTAACCGATACAATGAGCAGTTCTTC. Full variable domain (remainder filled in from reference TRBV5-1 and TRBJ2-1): KAGVTQTPRYLIKTRGQQVTLSCSPISGHRSVSWYQQTPGQGLQFLFEYFSETQRNKGNFPGRFSGRQFSNSRSEMNVSTLELGDSALYLCASRQTSGGTFNRYNEQFFGPGTRLTVL.